This T cell receptor beta chain stems from a study of breast tumors, draining lymph nodes, adjacent tissues (dated by TCRdb to 2016 to 2017). At the level of the whole study: The study compared TCR beta repertoires across tumor, adjacent nontumor tissue and axillary lymph nodes from breast cancer patients. In human breast cancer, the study set out to assess how tumor, surrounding tissue and draining lymph node repertoires relate to one another and whether T cells might be exchanged between them.

Here is what the overall study found, with its caveats: Tumor T-cell repertoires showed less diversity than lymph node repertoires and more diversity than nontumor tissue repertoires, and tumor T-cell repertoires showed preferential V and J gene usage. The data were judged consistent with most tumor T cells deriving from the lymph node and then expanding within tumor tissue. Tumor and nontumor tissue repertoires were significantly more similar in luminal-like than in basal-like breast cancer. The conclusion that tumor T cells originate in lymph nodes was presented as consistent with a hypothesis rather than as directly demonstrated.

About this clonotype: Its binding antigen is unknown. The CDR3 end shows no conserved phenylalanine or tryptophan, and so a read error is likely.

The sequencer was an Illumina HiSeq 2000. TCR beta chain libraries were generated by multiplex PCR amplification. The amplified TCR beta chain products were analyzed by high-throughput sequencing. The public sequencing data were trimmed at Q25 with fastp and processed into clonotypes with MiXCR by TCRdb, which kept only in-frame beta chains. Rows are combined by CDR3 protein, so each entry shows the most common genes and DNA. The sample data list tens of thousands of distinct CDR3 sequences, and about 40% of these were observed just once. The ten largest make up about 10% of the sample. This sequence originates from a female donor with breast cancer. Some clones in this sample may be carry-over from other donors' samples. The specimen was breast tumor tissue.

Here the CDR3 is given as CASSQEDRGISPLHS. The nucleotide sequence reads TGCGCCAGCAGCCAGGAAGACAGGGGTATTTCACCCCTCCACTCT. This chain joins TRBV4-3 to TRBJ1-6; TRBD1 agrees with 8 junctional bases. The CDR3 length equals 15 residues, ends included. The DNA shown is the 45-base CDR3, in frame from base 1. V loses 3 bases at its end and J loses 9 bases; junction bases beyond the gene matches: 7. CDR1 LGHNA and CDR2 YSLEER are derived from the germline V gene.